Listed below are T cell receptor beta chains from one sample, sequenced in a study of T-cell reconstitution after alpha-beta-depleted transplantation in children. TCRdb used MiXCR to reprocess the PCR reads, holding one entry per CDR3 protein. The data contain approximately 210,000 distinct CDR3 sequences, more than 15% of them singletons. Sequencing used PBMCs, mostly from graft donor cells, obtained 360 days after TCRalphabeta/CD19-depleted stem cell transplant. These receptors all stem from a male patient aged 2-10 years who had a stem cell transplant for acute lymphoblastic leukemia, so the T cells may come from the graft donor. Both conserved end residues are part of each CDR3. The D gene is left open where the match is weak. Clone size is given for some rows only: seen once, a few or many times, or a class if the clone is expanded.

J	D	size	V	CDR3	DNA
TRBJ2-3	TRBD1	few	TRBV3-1	CASSQKTRGRGDTQYF	TGTGCCAGCAGCCAAAAAACGAGGGGCAGGGGGGATACGCAGTATTTT
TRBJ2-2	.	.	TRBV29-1	CSVRSGGIDGELFF	TGCAGCGTTCGATCCGGAGGGATCGACGGGGAGCTGTTTTTT
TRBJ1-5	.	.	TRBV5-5	CASSPSNAGANQPQHF	TGTGCCAGCAGCCCTTCTAATGCAGGGGCTAATCAGCCCCAGCATTTT
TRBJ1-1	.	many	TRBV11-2	CASSQGLNTEAFF	TGTGCCAGCAGTCAGGGGTTGAACACTGAAGCTTTCTTT
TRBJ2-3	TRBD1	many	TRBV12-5	CASGLGQGMEDTQYF	TGTGCTAGTGGTTTGGGACAGGGGATGGAAGATACGCAGTATTTT
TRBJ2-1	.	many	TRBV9	CVAADFEQFF	TGTGTCGCGGCGGACTTTGAGCAGTTCTTC
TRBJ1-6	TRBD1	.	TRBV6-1	CATTRTGSPHF	TGTGCCACCACCCGGACAGGCAGTCCCCACTTT
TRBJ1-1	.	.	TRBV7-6	CASSLGVGGANTEAFF	TGTGCCAGCAGCTTAGGCGTAGGAGGGGCGAACACTGAAGCTTTCTTT
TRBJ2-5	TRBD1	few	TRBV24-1	CATSDITGEETQYF	TGTGCCACCAGTGATATAACAGGGGAAGAGACCCAGTACTTC
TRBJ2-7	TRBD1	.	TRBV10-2	CASTPRTGGPYEQYF	TGCGCCAGCACTCCAAGGACAGGGGGGCCCTACGAGCAGTACTTC
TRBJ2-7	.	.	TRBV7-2	CASSFGTVSRYEQYF	TGTGCCAGCAGCTTCGGGACGGTCTCTCGCTACGAGCAGTACTTC
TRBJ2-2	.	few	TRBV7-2	CASSLGQAVGELFF	TGTGCCAGCAGCTTAGGGCAGGCGGTCGGGGAGCTGTTTTTT
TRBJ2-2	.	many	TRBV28	CASSLSVLALNTGELFF	TGTGCCAGCAGTTTATCCGTGCTAGCGCTGAACACCGGGGAGCTGTTTTTT
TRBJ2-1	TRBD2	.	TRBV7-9	CASSPLWRGARYNEQFF	TGTGCCAGCAGCCCCCTGTGGCGGGGGGCGCGATACAATGAGCAGTTCTTC
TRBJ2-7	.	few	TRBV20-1	CSAWPGGSYEQYF	TGCAGTGCTTGGCCCGGGGGCTCCTACGAGCAGTACTTC
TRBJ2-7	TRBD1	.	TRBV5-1	CASSLDGTGLYEQYF	TGCGCCAGCAGCTTGGACGGGACAGGCCTCTACGAGCAGTACTTC
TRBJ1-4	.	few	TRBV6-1	CASSESPITLGEKLFF	TGTGCCAGCAGTGAAAGCCCCATAACACTCGGTGAAAAACTGTTTTTT
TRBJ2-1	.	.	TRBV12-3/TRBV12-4	CASSLTYNEQFF	TGTGCCAGCAGTCTAACCTACAATGAGCAGTTCTTC
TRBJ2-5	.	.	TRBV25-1	CASSLPGVDDETQYF	TGTGCCAGCAGCCTTCCCGGTGTTGATGATGAGACCCAGTACTTC
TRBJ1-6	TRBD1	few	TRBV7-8	CASSLGTGSSPLHF	TGTGCCAGCAGCTTAGGGACAGGGAGTTCACCCCTCCACTTT
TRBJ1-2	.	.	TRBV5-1	CASSLEEESKANYGYTF	TGCGCCAGCAGCTTGGAGGAGGAGTCAAAAGCTAACTATGGCTACACCTTC
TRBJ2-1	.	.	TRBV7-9	CASSPGYEQFF	TGTGCCAGCAGCCCCGGGTATGAGCAGTTCTTC
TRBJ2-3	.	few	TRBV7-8	CASSSRTHTDTQYF	TGTGCCAGCAGCTCCCGGACTCACACAGATACGCAGTATTTT
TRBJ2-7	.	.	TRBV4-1	CASSQGSSNSWNEQYF	TGCGCCAGCAGCCAAGGCAGCAGTAACTCCTGGAACGAGCAGTACTTC
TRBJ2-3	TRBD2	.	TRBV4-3	CASSQGLAGATQYF	TGCGCCAGCAGCCAAGGACTAGCGGGAGCCACGCAGTATTTT